This T cell receptor beta chain was found in a study of response to subunit inactivated influenza vaccine. This clonotype was detected a few times. TCRdb recomputed calls from the RT-PCR reads with MiXCR, one row per CDR3 protein. This sample carries 180,000 or so distinct CDR3 sequences, roughly 12% of them seen once, and the ten largest clones take 25% to 30%. CDR3 size: 13 residues. Germline V CDR1 and CDR2: LGHNA, YNFKEQ. The germline V and J ends were trimmed by 8 bases and 0 bases, with 10 bases remaining between them. A further study also used this sample, focusing on T cells expressing NK-cell markers. This second study says: UMIs accompanied the 5'RACE template switching by which TCR beta cDNA was made. These same clonotypes (in several donors) also led the CD3+CD56-NKG2C+ fraction.

This chain connects TRBV4-2 to TRBJ1-2, with D possibly matching TRBD1 (5 bases). This specimen consisted of CD8+ T cells sorted from PBMCs, obtained roughly 12 days after vaccination. This receptor was taken from a man aged 45 to 65 who received an inactivated influenza vaccine. The CDR3 is CASGTLANYGYTF. DNA for the CDR3: TGTGCCAGCGGGACTTTAGCTAACTATGGCTACACCTTC.